The present T cell receptor (beta chain) was sequenced within a study of blood T cell repertoires in COVID-19. Study at large: T cells, B-cell-depleted T cells, or PBMCs supplied cDNA or gDNA.

Participant ages covered roughly 18 to 89 years across 20 to 30 US areas. Donors were grouped by their self-reported clinical history. How the authors handled the data: Counts of nucleated cells, estimated from reference gene primer amplification, were obtained. Only in-frame clones appear in the TCRdb table, and some are missing; sequencing was by immunoSEQ multiplex PCR. The V and J calls and the clone size are those of that table, but D and trimming were determined from the DNA. The table includes 220,000 or so clones, around 84% detected once. This clone appeared a single time. Unmatched junction bases numbered 7, after V lost 0 bases and J lost 5 bases. Germline CDR1 reads SGHDT; CDR2 reads YYEEEE. The CDR3 extends over 16 amino acids.

The genes are TRBV5-6 and TRBJ1-3, with 8 positions matching TRBD1. The source is a woman in her 40s who had recovered from COVID-19. The specimen sequenced was PBMCs or T cells enriched from blood (not recorded which). CDR3 sequence (DNA): TGTGCCAGCAGCTTGGCTGACAGGGGAACGAGAAACACCATATATTTT. Translated: CASSLADRGTRNTIYF.